This TCR beta chain was obtained from a study of human T cells and chemical hapten exposure. Study background: An area of 2 cm by about 2.2 cm on upper inner arm skin received 2% DPC for sensitization.

Per germline, CDR1 LNHNV and CDR2 YYDKDF (reference sequence). V was clipped by 4 bases and J by 5 bases, with 6 bases between them. The CDR3 is 12 residues long. This clonotype was seen more than once but under ten times. What it recognizes is unknown. TCRdb recomputed calls from the RACE reads with MiXCR, one row per CDR3 protein. The sample records a few hundred thousand distinct CDR3 sequences, just under 6.5% being singletons. Overall study results and limits: Donor immune responses may differ from healthy people's, since all donors had alopecia.

Stated time point: patch test 2, 6 weeks after DPC sensitization. This sample's treatment: therapeutic diphenylcyclopropenone sensitization with weekly scalp DPC. This chain joins TRBV15 and TRBJ2-1; no reliable D call. This specimen was whole blood, taken in connection with sensitization to the hapten diphenylcyclopropenone (DPC). The clonotype comes from a woman under 30 with alopecia areata. Some clones in this sample may be carry-over from other donors' samples. In nucleotides, the CDR3 is TGTGCCACCAGCACCGAAGACAATGAGCAGTTCTTC. This translates into CATSTEDNEQFF.